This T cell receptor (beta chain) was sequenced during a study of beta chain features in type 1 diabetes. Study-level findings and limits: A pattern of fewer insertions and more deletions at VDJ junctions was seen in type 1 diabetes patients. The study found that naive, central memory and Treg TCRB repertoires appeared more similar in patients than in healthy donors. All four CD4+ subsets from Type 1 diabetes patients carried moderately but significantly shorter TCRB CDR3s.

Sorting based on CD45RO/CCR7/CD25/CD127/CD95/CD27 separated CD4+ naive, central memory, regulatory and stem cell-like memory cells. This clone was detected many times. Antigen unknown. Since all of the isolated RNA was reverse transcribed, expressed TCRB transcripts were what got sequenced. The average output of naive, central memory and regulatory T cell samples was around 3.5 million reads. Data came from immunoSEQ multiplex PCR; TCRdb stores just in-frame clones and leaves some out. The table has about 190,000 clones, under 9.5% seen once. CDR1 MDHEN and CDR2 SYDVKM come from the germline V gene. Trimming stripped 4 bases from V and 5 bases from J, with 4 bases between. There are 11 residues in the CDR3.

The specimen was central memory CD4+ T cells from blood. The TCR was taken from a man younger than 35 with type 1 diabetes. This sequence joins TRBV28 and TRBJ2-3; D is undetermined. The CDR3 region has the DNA TGTGCCAGCAGTTCCAGAGATACGCAGTATTTT. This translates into CASSSRDTQYF. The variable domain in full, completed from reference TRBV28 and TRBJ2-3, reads DVKVTQSSRYLVKRTGEKVFLECVQDMDHENMFWYRQDPGLGLRLIYFSYDVKMKEKGDIPEGYSVSREKKERFSLILESASTNQTSMYLCASSSRDTQYFGPGTRLTVL.